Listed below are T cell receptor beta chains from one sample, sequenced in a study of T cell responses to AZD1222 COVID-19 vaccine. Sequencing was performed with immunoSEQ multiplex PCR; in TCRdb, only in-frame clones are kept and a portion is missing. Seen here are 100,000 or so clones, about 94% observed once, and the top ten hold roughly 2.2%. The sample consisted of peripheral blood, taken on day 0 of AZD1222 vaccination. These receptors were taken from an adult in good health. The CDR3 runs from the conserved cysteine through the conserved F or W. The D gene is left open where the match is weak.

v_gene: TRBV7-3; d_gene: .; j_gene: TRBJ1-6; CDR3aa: CASSLLPHSSYNSPLHF
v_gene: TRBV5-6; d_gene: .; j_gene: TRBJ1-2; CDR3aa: CASDTNGYGYTF
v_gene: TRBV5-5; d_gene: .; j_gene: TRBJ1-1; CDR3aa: CASSLQRMNTEAFF
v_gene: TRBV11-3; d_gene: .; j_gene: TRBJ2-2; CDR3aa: CASSTGTLNTGELFF
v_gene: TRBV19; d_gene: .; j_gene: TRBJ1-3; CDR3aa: CASSIGLSDSGNTIYF
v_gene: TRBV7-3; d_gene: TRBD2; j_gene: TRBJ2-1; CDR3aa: CASSRATSGAYNEQFF
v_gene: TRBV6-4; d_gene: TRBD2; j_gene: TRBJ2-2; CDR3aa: CASSEKSGSTGELFF
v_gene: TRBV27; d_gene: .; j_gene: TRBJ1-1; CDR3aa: CASSRTGNTEAFF
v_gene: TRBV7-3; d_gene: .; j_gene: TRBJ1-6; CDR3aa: CASSSGTNSPLHF
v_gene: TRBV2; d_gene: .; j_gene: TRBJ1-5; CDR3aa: CASSETRGPGQPQHF
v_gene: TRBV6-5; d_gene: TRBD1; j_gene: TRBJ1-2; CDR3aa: CASSYSRGRGQGGYTF
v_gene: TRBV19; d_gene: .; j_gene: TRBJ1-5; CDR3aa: CASSGPKVAQHF
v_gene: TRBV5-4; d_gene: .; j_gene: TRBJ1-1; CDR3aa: CASSLAGAERNTEAFF
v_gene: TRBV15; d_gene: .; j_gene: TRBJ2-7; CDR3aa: CATSREFEGSYEQYF
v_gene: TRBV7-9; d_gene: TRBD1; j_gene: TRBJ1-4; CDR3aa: CASSSTTGATNEKLFF
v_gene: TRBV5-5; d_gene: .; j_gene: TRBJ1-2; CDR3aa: CASSFTSGTEVTVYGYTF
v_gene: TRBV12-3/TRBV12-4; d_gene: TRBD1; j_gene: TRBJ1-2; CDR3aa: CASRIQGYYGYTF
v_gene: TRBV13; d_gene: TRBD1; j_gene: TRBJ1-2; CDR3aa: CASRAGQGARVGGYTF
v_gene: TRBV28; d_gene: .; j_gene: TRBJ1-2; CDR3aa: CASSLSHGYTF
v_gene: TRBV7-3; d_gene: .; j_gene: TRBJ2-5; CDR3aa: CASSLRGLETQYF
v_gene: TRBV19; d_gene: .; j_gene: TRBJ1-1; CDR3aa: CASSIGGSLTEAFF
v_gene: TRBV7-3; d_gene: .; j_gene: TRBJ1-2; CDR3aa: CASSPNGNYGYTF
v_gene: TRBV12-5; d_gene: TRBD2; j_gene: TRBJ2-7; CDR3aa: CASGLWTSGGSTYEQYF
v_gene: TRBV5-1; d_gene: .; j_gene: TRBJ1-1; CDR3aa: CASSSLDSPEAFF
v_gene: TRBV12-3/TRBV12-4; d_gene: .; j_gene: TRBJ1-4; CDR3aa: CASSKDSEKLFF
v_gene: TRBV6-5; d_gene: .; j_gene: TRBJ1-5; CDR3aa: CASMATRGNQPQHF
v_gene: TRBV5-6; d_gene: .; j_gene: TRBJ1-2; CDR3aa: CASSLGRTYGYTF
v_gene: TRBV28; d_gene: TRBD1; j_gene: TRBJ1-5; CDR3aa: CASSSDRGPNQPQHF
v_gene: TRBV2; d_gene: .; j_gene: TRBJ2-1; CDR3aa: CASLGGSRASSYNEQFF
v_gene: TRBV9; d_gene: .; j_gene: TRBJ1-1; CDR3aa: CASSVDLMNTEAFF
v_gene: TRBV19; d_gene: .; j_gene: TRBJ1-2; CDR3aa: CASSKFREAAYGYTF
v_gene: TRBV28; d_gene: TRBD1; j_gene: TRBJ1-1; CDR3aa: CASSYNRGNTEAFF
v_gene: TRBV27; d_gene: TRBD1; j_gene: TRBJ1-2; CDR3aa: CASRTGGANYGYTF
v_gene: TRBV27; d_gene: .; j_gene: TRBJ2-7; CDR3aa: CASRMGMGVSYEQYF
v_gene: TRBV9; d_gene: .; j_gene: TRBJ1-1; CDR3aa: CASSAPTPPSREAFF
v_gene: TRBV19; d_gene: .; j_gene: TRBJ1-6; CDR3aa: CASSPDNGVSLHF
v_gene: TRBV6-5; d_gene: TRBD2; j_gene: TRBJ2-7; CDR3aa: CASSSRTSGGYEQYF
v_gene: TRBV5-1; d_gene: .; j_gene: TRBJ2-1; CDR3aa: CASSLTHSNEQFF
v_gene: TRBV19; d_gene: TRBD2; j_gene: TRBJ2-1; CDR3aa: CASSGPSGNRGHSSYNEQFF
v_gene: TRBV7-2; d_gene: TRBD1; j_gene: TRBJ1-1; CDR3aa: CASSLRTGLNTEAFF
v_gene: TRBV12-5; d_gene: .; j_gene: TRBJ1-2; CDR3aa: CASGPESVSGYTF
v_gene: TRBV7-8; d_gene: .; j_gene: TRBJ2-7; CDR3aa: CASSLAGTGQEYF